This T cell receptor beta chain was sequenced during a study of T cells in Graves' hyperthyroidism and ophthalmopathy. The overall study: Peripheral blood was acquired at first diagnosis, ahead of any therapy whatsoever. Study results and limitations: Ophthalmopathy, which appeared later, was predicted by the model a median 6.5 months before onset. Patients with ophthalmopathy were separated from those with stable hyperthyroidism by a 13 V-J model.

Details on this clonotype: Its specificity is unknown.

The CDR3 has 13 residues. The germline V gene has CDR1 SGHRS and CDR2 YFSETQ. V lost 4 bases, J lost 4 bases, and 11 bases lay in between. RNA transcripts were the template for amplifying TCR beta CDR3 regions. HTBI primers drove first-round RT-PCR of the TCR CDR3. Via MiXCR, TCRdb re-called the multiplex PCR reads, giving one row per CDR3 protein. The profile covers hundreds of thousands of distinct CDR3 sequences, with approximately 20% appearing a single time and 44% taken by the ten largest. The study left out patients who had uncontrolled infection, other autoimmune disease, pregnancy or lactation.

This TCR was recovered from a man between 35 and 55 years old with Graves' hyperthyroidism. The chain links TRBV5-1 to TRBJ2-5, with unresolved D. The specimen was blood. The CDR3 spells CASSPTAGETQYF. In DNA form, the CDR3 reads TGCGCCAGCAGCCCAACGGCCGGAGAGACCCAGTACTTC.